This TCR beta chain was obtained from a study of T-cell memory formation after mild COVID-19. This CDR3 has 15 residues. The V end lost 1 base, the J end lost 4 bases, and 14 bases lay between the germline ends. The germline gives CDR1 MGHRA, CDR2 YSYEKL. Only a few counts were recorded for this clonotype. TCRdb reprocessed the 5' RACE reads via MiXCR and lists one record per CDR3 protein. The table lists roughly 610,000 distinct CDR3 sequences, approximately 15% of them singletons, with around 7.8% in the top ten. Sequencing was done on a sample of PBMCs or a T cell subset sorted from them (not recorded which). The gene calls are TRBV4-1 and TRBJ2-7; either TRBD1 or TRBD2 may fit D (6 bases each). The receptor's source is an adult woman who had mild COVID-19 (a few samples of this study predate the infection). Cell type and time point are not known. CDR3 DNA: TGCGCCAGCAGCCAAGCTGGAGGGGGGCTATACGAGCAGTACTTC. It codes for CASSQAGGGLYEQYF.